A selection of T cell receptor beta chains follows, all from one sample in a study of CD8 T cells in ankylosing spondylitis. A single record per CDR3 protein comes from TCRdb applying MiXCR to the 5' RACE reads. Of 300,000 to 350,000 distinct CDR3 sequences in the sample, 14% to 15% are singletons; the top ten hold about 1%. The sample comprised blood, either unsorted or a sorted T cell fraction (not recorded which). These receptor sequences come from a male donor with ankylosing spondylitis or in good health (not recorded which). The CDR3 runs from the conserved cysteine through the conserved F or W. D genes are given only for firm matches. Some rows have no size entry. The others give once, few or many, or a class for an expanded clone.

j_gene,d_gene,v_gene,abundance,CDR3aa,CDR3nt
TRBJ1-2,NA,TRBV10-3,few,CAISEVNYGYTF,TGTGCCATCAGTGAAGTTAACTATGGCTACACCTTC
TRBJ1-1,NA,TRBV27,few,CASSPQASNTEAFF,TGTGCCAGCAGTCCACAGGCTTCGAACACTGAAGCTTTCTTT
TRBJ2-7,TRBD1,TRBV28,NA,CASSIPGQGSYEQYF,TGTGCCAGCAGTATACCGGGACAGGGTTCCTACGAGCAGTACTTC
TRBJ2-3,TRBD2,TRBV20-1,NA,CSASYLAGARTDTQYF,TGCAGTGCTAGCTACCTAGCGGGGGCCCGCACAGATACGCAGTATTTT
TRBJ2-1,TRBD2,TRBV4-2,many,CASSQGGTSSYNEQFF,TGTGCCAGCAGCCAAGGAGGGACTAGCTCCTACAATGAGCAGTTCTTC
TRBJ2-7,TRBD2,TRBV27,NA,CASSLSFGGGDYEQYF,TGTGCCAGCAGTTTATCGTTTGGTGGGGGGGACTACGAGCAGTACTTC
TRBJ1-1,NA,TRBV3-1,few,CASSPHGGYTEAFF,TGTGCCAGCAGCCCTCACGGAGGGTACACTGAAGCTTTCTTT
TRBJ2-1,NA,TRBV20-1,few,CSAILGRTGSDEQFF,TGCAGTGCTATTTTGGGCCGGACCGGTTCGGATGAGCAGTTCTTC
TRBJ2-1,NA,TRBV7-2,few,CASSLVFEQFF,TGTGCCAGCAGCTTAGTATTTGAGCAGTTCTTC
TRBJ1-1,TRBD1,TRBV11-2,NA,CASSPWTGASTEAFF,TGTGCCAGCAGCCCCTGGACAGGGGCGAGTACTGAAGCTTTCTTT
TRBJ2-2,TRBD2,TRBV10-3,once,CAISGKEAGGRTGELFF,TGTGCCATCAGTGGAAAAGAAGCGGGAGGGCGCACCGGGGAGCTGTTTTTT
TRBJ1-5,NA,TRBV7-8,many,CASSRLGFDQPQHF,TGTGCCAGCAGCCGCCTGGGATTCGATCAGCCCCAGCATTTT
TRBJ1-2,TRBD1,TRBV12-3/TRBV12-4,few,CASSQGQGHGYTF,TGTGCCAGCAGCCAGGGACAGGGACATGGCTACACCTTC
TRBJ2-2,NA,TRBV20-1,NA,CSAQGHFTGELFF,TGCAGTGCACAAGGACACTTCACCGGGGAGCTGTTTTTT
TRBJ2-1,NA,TRBV5-1,few,CASSDGFNNEQFF,TGCGCCAGCTCCGACGGTTTCAACAATGAGCAGTTCTTC
TRBJ2-2,TRBD2,TRBV7-2,few,CASSLIGGATGELFF,TGTGCCAGCAGCTTAATCGGGGGGGCTACCGGGGAGCTGTTTTTT
TRBJ1-1,NA,TRBV6-2/TRBV6-3,few,CASTLGLTQGSEAFF,TGTGCCAGCACCCTAGGGCTTACCCAGGGGAGTGAAGCTTTCTTT
TRBJ2-5,NA,TRBV4-1,NA,CASSQDRGLKETQYF,TGCGCCAGCAGCCAAGATCGTGGACTTAAAGAGACCCAGTACTTC
TRBJ2-5,TRBD2,TRBV11-3,NA,CASSRSGVLQETQYF,TGTGCCAGCAGCCGCAGCGGGGTTCTCCAAGAGACCCAGTACTTC
TRBJ2-1,TRBD2,TRBV20-1,NA,CSAIGRASSIDEQFF,TGCAGTGCTATCGGGAGGGCGTCTTCGATCGATGAGCAGTTCTTC
TRBJ1-4,NA,TRBV20-1,NA,CSARDLAGSLEQLFF,TGCAGTGCTAGAGATCTGGCAGGTAGCCTTGAGCAACTGTTTTTT
TRBJ2-7,NA,TRBV10-3,NA,CAISESIETIYEQYF,TGTGCCATCAGTGAGTCGATCGAGACTATCTACGAGCAGTACTTC
TRBJ2-7,TRBD1,TRBV12-3/TRBV12-4,few,CASSPHRTGEKYEQYF,TGTGCCAGCAGTCCCCATCGGACAGGCGAGAAGTACGAGCAGTACTTC
TRBJ2-3,TRBD1,TRBV3-1,NA,CASSQEFGTGEDF,TGTGCCAGCAGCCAAGAATTCGGGACAGGGGAGGATTTT
TRBJ1-5,NA,TRBV12-3/TRBV12-4,few,CATSLGGRYQPQHF,TGTGCCACTTCCCTGGGCGGGCGATATCAGCCCCAGCATTTT
TRBJ2-3,TRBD2,TRBV10-3,many,CAISEARASGPDTQYF,TGTGCCATCAGTGAAGCGAGGGCTAGCGGACCAGATACGCAGTATTTT
TRBJ2-7,NA,TRBV5-6,few,CASSFGGLWGSYEQYF,TGTGCCAGCAGCTTCGGAGGGTTATGGGGTTCCTACGAGCAGTACTTC
TRBJ2-3,TRBD2,TRBV5-1,NA,CASSLGTSGITSTDTQYF,TGCGCCAGCAGCTTGGGGACTAGCGGGATTACTAGCACAGATACGCAGTATTTT
TRBJ2-7,TRBD1,TRBV20-1,few,CSAYRQGHEQYF,TGCAGTGCATATAGACAGGGCCACGAGCAGTACTTC
TRBJ2-2,TRBD2,TRBV12-3/TRBV12-4,NA,CASSLSSGGYDTGELFF,TGTGCCAGCAGTTTGAGTAGCGGGGGGTATGACACCGGGGAGCTGTTTTTT
TRBJ2-2,NA,TRBV12-3/TRBV12-4,NA,CASSLGPSRAGELFF,TGTGCCAGCAGTTTAGGTCCCTCCAGAGCCGGGGAGCTGTTTTTT
TRBJ1-2,TRBD1,TRBV5-1,many,CASSTGTGYGYTF,TGCGCCAGCAGCACCGGGACAGGCTATGGCTACACCTTC
TRBJ2-5,TRBD1,TRBV5-5,few,CASSLVTGVGETQYF,TGTGCCAGCAGCTTGGTGACAGGGGTTGGAGAGACCCAGTACTTC
TRBJ2-2,NA,TRBV10-1,few,CASKPNTGELFF,TGCGCCAGCAAGCCGAACACCGGGGAGCTGTTTTTT
TRBJ1-1,NA,TRBV3-1,NA,CASSPGPGLNTEAFF,TGTGCCTCCAGCCCCGGACCGGGGCTGAACACTGAAGCTTTCTTT
TRBJ2-1,TRBD2,TRBV5-1,NA,CASSLEVAGAPRPYNEQFF,TGCGCCAGCAGCTTGGAGGTAGCGGGGGCCCCCCGGCCCTACAATGAGCAGTTCTTC
TRBJ2-5,TRBD2,TRBV9,NA,CASSVGSGAETQYF,TGTGCCAGCAGCGTAGGGAGCGGGGCGGAGACCCAGTACTTC
TRBJ2-7,NA,TRBV7-2,NA,CASSLGQPPHEQYF,TGTGCCAGCAGCTTAGGGCAGCCGCCGCACGAGCAGTACTTC
TRBJ2-3,NA,TRBV20-1,few,CSARDFGADTQYF,TGCAGTGCTAGAGATTTCGGGGCAGATACGCAGTATTTT
TRBJ1-5,TRBD1,TRBV6-5,few,CASIRTGGKSNQPQHF,TGTGCCAGCATTAGGACAGGGGGAAAAAGCAATCAGCCCCAGCATTTT
TRBJ2-3,TRBD2,TRBV12-5,NA,CASGLVRGGSTDTQYF,TGTGCTAGTGGTTTGGTACGGGGAGGGAGCACAGATACGCAGTATTTT
TRBJ2-3,TRBD2,TRBV12-3/TRBV12-4,NA,CASSRGGAHSTDTQYF,TGTGCCAGCAGCCGCGGGGGGGCGCATAGCACAGATACGCAGTATTTT
TRBJ1-2,NA,TRBV7-2,many,CASSLELGGYTF,TGTGCCAGCAGCTTAGAGTTGGGTGGCTACACCTTC
TRBJ2-2,NA,TRBV27,many,CASRAEGLDTGELFF,TGTGCCAGCAGAGCGGAGGGCCTCGACACCGGGGAGCTGTTTTTT
TRBJ2-3,NA,TRBV5-1,few,CASTGQDSDTQYF,TGCGCCAGCACGGGGCAGGACTCAGATACGCAGTATTTT
TRBJ2-2,TRBD1,TRBV5-1,many,CASSLDRVPTGELFF,TGCGCCAGCAGCTTAGACAGGGTACCCACCGGGGAGCTGTTTTTT
TRBJ2-1,TRBD1,TRBV10-1,many,CASSGDRGGNEQFF,TGCGCCAGCAGTGGGGACAGGGGAGGGAATGAGCAGTTCTTC
TRBJ2-1,NA,TRBV5-1,many,CASSQGGGSYNEQFF,TGCGCCAGCAGCCAAGGAGGGGGCTCCTACAATGAGCAGTTCTTC
TRBJ1-2,TRBD1,TRBV5-1,many,CASSQTGEIYGYTF,TGCGCCAGCAGCCAGACAGGGGAAATCTATGGCTACACCTTC
TRBJ2-7,NA,TRBV6-1,NA,CASSVSLTSYEQYF,TGTGCCAGCAGTGTGTCCCTGACTAGCTACGAGCAGTACTTC
TRBJ1-2,NA,TRBV12-3/TRBV12-4,NA,CASSLASGATF,TGTGCCAGCAGTTTAGCTTCAGGGGCGACCTTC
TRBJ1-1,NA,TRBV4-1,NA,CASSQMGSGDTEAFF,TGCGCCAGCAGCCAAATGGGAAGTGGGGACACTGAAGCTTTCTTT
TRBJ1-2,TRBD1,TRBV6-1,NA,CASITGTVLSPNYGYTF,TGTGCCAGCATAACCGGGACAGTCCTATCTCCTAACTATGGCTACACCTTC
TRBJ2-6,TRBD2,TRBV12-3/TRBV12-4,NA,CASSPSGGYSGANVLTF,TGTGCCAGCAGTCCTAGCGGGGGGTACTCTGGGGCCAACGTCCTGACTTTC
TRBJ2-3,NA,TRBV20-1,few,CSASAGQFTDTQYF,TGCAGTGCTAGCGCGGGCCAATTCACAGATACGCAGTATTTT